A selection of T cell receptor beta chains follows, all from one sample in a study of cytomegalovirus exposure and HLA in healthy donors. The table came from immunoSEQ multiplex PCR; TCRdb's copy has only in-frame clones and leaves some out. In the table there are 200,000 or so clones, 82% of which are singletons. The sample taken for sequencing was PBMCs. Receptor source: a boy younger than 10 in good health and CMV-seronegative. Both conserved end residues are part of each CDR3. D genes are given only for firm matches. Not every row has a clone size; where given, it reads once, few, many or a size class.

clone_size: -
j_call: TRBJ1-4
d_call: -
v_call: TRBV2
cdr3_nt: TGTGCCAGCAACAGACATAATGAAAAACTGTTTTTT
cdr3_aa: CASNRHNEKLFF

clone_size: -
j_call: TRBJ2-5
d_call: TRBD2
v_call: TRBV11-1
cdr3_nt: TGTGCCAGCAGCTTCGGGCGTACGCGGGGGGGCCGAGGGGAGACCCAGTACTTC
cdr3_aa: CASSFGRTRGGRGETQYF

clone_size: once
j_call: TRBJ2-7
d_call: TRBD2
v_call: TRBV5-1
cdr3_nt: TGCGCCAGCAGCCCTGGGTGGGGGGGAAACTACGAGCAGTACTTC
cdr3_aa: CASSPGWGGNYEQYF

clone_size: -
j_call: TRBJ2-7
d_call: TRBD2
v_call: TRBV19
cdr3_nt: TGTGCCAGTAGTATATTCGGGGGGGGTTCCTACGAGCAGTACTTC
cdr3_aa: CASSIFGGGSYEQYF

clone_size: -
j_call: TRBJ2-5
d_call: -
v_call: TRBV4-1
cdr3_nt: TGCGCCAGCAGCCAAGACAGGGTAACCCAGTACTTC
cdr3_aa: CASSQDRVTQYF

clone_size: -
j_call: TRBJ2-5
d_call: TRBD1
v_call: TRBV2
cdr3_nt: TGTGCCAGCAGTGTGGGCAGGGGGCTTGGGACCCAGTACTTC
cdr3_aa: CASSVGRGLGTQYF

clone_size: -
j_call: TRBJ1-1
d_call: TRBD1
v_call: TRBV7-2
cdr3_nt: TGTGCCAGCAGCAGGGACAGGAACACTGAAGCTTTCTTT
cdr3_aa: CASSRDRNTEAFF

clone_size: -
j_call: TRBJ2-5
d_call: -
v_call: TRBV4-1
cdr3_nt: TGCGCCAGCAGCCAAGGGGGGCCCTGGGAGACCCAGTACTTC
cdr3_aa: CASSQGGPWETQYF

clone_size: -
j_call: TRBJ2-5
d_call: TRBD2
v_call: TRBV11-2
cdr3_nt: TGTGCCAGCAGCTTAGCCCCGGGGGGGATCAGCCAAGAGACCCAGTACTTC
cdr3_aa: CASSLAPGGISQETQYF

clone_size: -
j_call: TRBJ2-1
d_call: TRBD1
v_call: TRBV19
cdr3_nt: TGTGCCAGTTCCGGGACAGGGGCCTACAATGAGCAGTTCTTC
cdr3_aa: CASSGTGAYNEQFF

clone_size: -
j_call: TRBJ2-2
d_call: TRBD2
v_call: TRBV5-1
cdr3_nt: TGCGCCAGCAGCTTGGCGGGACTAGCGACGAACACCGGGGAGCTGTTTTTT
cdr3_aa: CASSLAGLATNTGELFF

clone_size: once
j_call: TRBJ2-7
d_call: TRBD2
v_call: TRBV7-2
cdr3_nt: TGTGCCAGCAGCGGGATTCCTAGCGGCTACGGGGGGGAGCAGTACTTC
cdr3_aa: CASSGIPSGYGGEQYF

clone_size: -
j_call: TRBJ1-1
d_call: TRBD1
v_call: TRBV7-2
cdr3_nt: TGTGCCAGCAGCCCGGGACAGGGGAGGACTGAAGCTTTCTTT
cdr3_aa: CASSPGQGRTEAFF

clone_size: -
j_call: TRBJ1-2
d_call: TRBD1
v_call: TRBV2
cdr3_nt: TGTGCCAGCAGTCAAGACAGGGGCGGAGGGAGTGGCTACACCTTC
cdr3_aa: CASSQDRGGGSGYTF

clone_size: once
j_call: TRBJ1-5
d_call: -
v_call: TRBV21-1
cdr3_nt: TGTGCCAGCAGCAAAGATGGGGGGGTCGCAGGGGGCGGTCAGCCCCAGCATTTT
cdr3_aa: CASSKDGGVAGGGQPQHF

clone_size: -
j_call: TRBJ1-2
d_call: TRBD1
v_call: TRBV5-4
cdr3_nt: TGTGCCAGCAGCCCGCAGACAGGGAACTATGGCTACACCTTC
cdr3_aa: CASSPQTGNYGYTF

clone_size: -
j_call: TRBJ2-5
d_call: TRBD2
v_call: TRBV9
cdr3_nt: TGTGCCAGCAGCGTATCTGGCGGGGGGGCCGTTGAGACCCAGTACTTC
cdr3_aa: CASSVSGGGAVETQYF

clone_size: -
j_call: TRBJ2-1
d_call: -
v_call: TRBV2
cdr3_nt: TGTGCCAGCGCCGCAGATTACAATGAGCAGTTCTTC
cdr3_aa: CASAADYNEQFF

clone_size: -
j_call: TRBJ1-4
d_call: -
v_call: TRBV5-4
cdr3_nt: TGTGCCAGCAGCTTGGCTCGGACTAATGAAAAACTGTTTTTT
cdr3_aa: CASSLARTNEKLFF

clone_size: -
j_call: TRBJ2-7
d_call: -
v_call: TRBV4-2
cdr3_nt: TGTGCCAGCAGCCCAACAACCACAGGGACCTACGAGCAGTACTTC
cdr3_aa: CASSPTTTGTYEQYF

clone_size: once
j_call: TRBJ2-7
d_call: -
v_call: TRBV7-2
cdr3_nt: TGTGCCAGCAGTACAAATTACGAGCAGTACTTC
cdr3_aa: CASSTNYEQYF

clone_size: few
j_call: TRBJ2-7
d_call: -
v_call: TRBV2
cdr3_nt: TGTGCCAGCAGTGGAGGGTTACAGACCTACGAGCAGTACTTC
cdr3_aa: CASSGGLQTYEQYF

clone_size: once
j_call: TRBJ1-6
d_call: -
v_call: TRBV4-2
cdr3_nt: TGTGCCAGCAGAGGGGATTCCTATAATTCACCCCTCCACTTT
cdr3_aa: CASRGDSYNSPLHF

clone_size: -
j_call: TRBJ1-2
d_call: TRBD1
v_call: TRBV10-3
cdr3_nt: TGTGCCATCGCCGGACAGGGGGCCGAATATGGCTACACCTTC
cdr3_aa: CAIAGQGAEYGYTF

clone_size: -
j_call: TRBJ2-7
d_call: TRBD2
v_call: TRBV18
cdr3_nt: TGTGCCAGCTCACCACCGGGGGGGTACTACGAGCAGTACTTC
cdr3_aa: CASSPPGGYYEQYF

clone_size: -
j_call: TRBJ1-1
d_call: -
v_call: TRBV7-2
cdr3_nt: TGTGCCAGCAGCTTAGTCGCAGGGTCCGCTGCTGAAGCTTTCTTT
cdr3_aa: CASSLVAGSAAEAFF

clone_size: -
j_call: TRBJ2-7
d_call: TRBD2
v_call: TRBV11-2
cdr3_nt: TGTGCCAGCAGCTCTCACGGACTAGTGGGGGTCGAGCAGTACTTC
cdr3_aa: CASSSHGLVGVEQYF

clone_size: -
j_call: TRBJ1-5
d_call: -
v_call: TRBV5-6
cdr3_nt: TGTGCCAGCAGCTTGCTGGCAGGGGATCGACCCCAGCATTTT
cdr3_aa: CASSLLAGDRPQHF

clone_size: -
j_call: TRBJ1-4
d_call: TRBD1
v_call: TRBV7-9
cdr3_nt: TGTGCCAGCAGCTTGGGGACAGGGGGTGGATCTAATGAAAAACTGTTTTTT
cdr3_aa: CASSLGTGGGSNEKLFF